Listed below are T cell receptor beta chains from one sample, sequenced in a study of shared clonotypes between healthy human individuals. Sequencing used immunoSEQ multiplex PCR; TCRdb keeps in-frame clones, though not all of them. The data show about 990,000 clones, with 78% seen just once and 0.61% held by the top ten. Sequences were obtained from memory CD4+ T cells from PBMCs. These receptors all come from a man younger than 30 in good health. Some clones in this sample may be carry-over from other donors' samples. The CDR3 runs from the conserved cysteine through the conserved F or W. Each record gives: V gene, J gene, clone size, D gene, CDR3 DNA, CDR3 protein. A D gene is named only where the DNA matches it firmly. Size is stated for part of the rows, as once, few or many counts, or as a class when the clone is expanded.

>TRBV5-1|TRBJ1-4|.|TRBD1
TGCGCCAGCAGCATAAACGGACAGGCTGGACTGTTTTTT
CASSINGQAGLFF
>TRBV29-1|TRBJ2-1|.|.
TGCAGCGCCTCGGGACCGGGTCAAGGAATTAATGAGCAGTTCTTC
CSASGPGQGINEQFF
>TRBV30|TRBJ1-1|.|.
TGTGCCTGGAGTACCGACAGAGTTGAAGCTTTCTTT
CAWSTDRVEAFF
>TRBV7-8|TRBJ1-2|.|.
TGTGCCAGCAGCTTAGGGTTGTTGGGCTATGGCTACACCTTC
CASSLGLLGYGYTF
>TRBV28|TRBJ2-1|.|TRBD2
TGTGCCAGCACCCGATGGGACTTCGGGGGGAATGAGCAGTTCTTC
CASTRWDFGGNEQFF
>TRBV19|TRBJ2-7|.|.
TGTGCCAGTAGCCCCGATGGACAGAGCTCCTACGAGCAGTACTTC
CASSPDGQSSYEQYF
>TRBV5-1|TRBJ1-1|.|.
TGCGCCAGCAGCTTGAACAGGGTAGTGAACACTGAAGCTTTCTTT
CASSLNRVVNTEAFF
>TRBV28|TRBJ2-7|.|.
TGTGCCAGCTCCCCCCGGGGAGGCGGGAACGAGCAGTACTTC
CASSPRGGGNEQYF
>TRBV11-3|TRBJ2-3|.|TRBD1
TGTGCCAGCAGCTTGACGTTCGGGACAGGGCCCTTAGATACGCAGTATTTT
CASSLTFGTGPLDTQYF
>TRBV28|TRBJ1-2|many|TRBD1
TGTGCCAGCAGTTCAACAGGGGTCAGTGGCTACACCTTC
CASSSTGVSGYTF
>TRBV19|TRBJ2-1|many|TRBD2
TGTGCCAGTAGTATAGTAGCGGGACCTTACAATGAGCAGTTCTTC
CASSIVAGPYNEQFF
>TRBV28|TRBJ1-5|.|.
TGTGCCAGCAGTTTATTCGGGGGAGTTGGCAATCAGCCCCAGCATTTT
CASSLFGGVGNQPQHF
>TRBV6-5|TRBJ1-2|.|.
TGTGCCAGCAGTTACTCGGGACCCCAAAGGAATGGCTACACCTTC
CASSYSGPQRNGYTF
>TRBV7-2|TRBJ1-1|.|TRBD1
TGTGCCAGCAGTCCCCGGACAGGGCAAGCTTTCTTT
CASSPRTGQAFF
>TRBV15|TRBJ1-2|.|.
TGTGCCACCAGCAGATCCCTAGACTGGAAACTGGGCTATGGCTACACCTTC
CATSRSLDWKLGYGYTF
>TRBV6-4|TRBJ2-7|many|TRBD2
TGTGCCAGCAGTATAAGGGCGGGAGTTTACGAGCAGTACTTC
CASSIRAGVYEQYF
>TRBV5-1|TRBJ2-5|once|.
TGCGCCAGCAGCTTGGGAGGGGCGCGGGAGACCCAGTACTTC
CASSLGGARETQYF
>TRBV19|TRBJ1-1|.|TRBD1
TGTGCCAGTAGGAGGGGGCTGGCCACTGAAGCTTTCTTT
CASRRGLATEAFF
>TRBV7-6|TRBJ2-7|.|.
TGTGCCAGCAGCTTAGATACTGGCTCCTACGAGCAGTACTTC
CASSLDTGSYEQYF
>TRBV5-1|TRBJ2-3|.|.
TGCGCCAGCAGCATCACAGGGTCTGGAGATACGCAGTATTTT
CASSITGSGDTQYF
>TRBV30|TRBJ1-4|.|.
TGTGCCTGGAGTGTACTCAGTGAGGTGCTGTTTTTT
CAWSVLSEVLFF
>TRBV29-1|TRBJ1-3|few|.
TGCAGCGTTGAAGACAAATCGGGAAACACCATATATTTT
CSVEDKSGNTIYF
>TRBV5-1|TRBJ1-3|once|.
TGCGCCAGCAGCCAAAACCGGGGTCCTGGAAACACCATATATTTT
CASSQNRGPGNTIYF
>TRBV18|TRBJ1-3|.|.
TGTGCCAGCTCTGAGGGAGGTGGTGGAAACACCATATATTTT
CASSEGGGGNTIYF
>TRBV6-6|TRBJ1-5|few|TRBD1
TGTGCCAGCAGTTACGGGACAGGATCCAATCAGCCCCAGCATTTT
CASSYGTGSNQPQHF
>TRBV30|TRBJ2-1|many|TRBD2
TGTGCCTGGGGGGAGGGGCCAAACAATGAGCAGTTCTTC
CAWGEGPNNEQFF
>TRBV5-3|TRBJ1-4|.|.
TGTGCCAGAAGCCCGGCGGAGGGGGCAACTAATGAAAAACTGTTTTTT
CARSPAEGATNEKLFF
>TRBV5-1|TRBJ2-5|once|TRBD1
TGCGCCAGCAGCTCAGCATCAGGGGGTCAAGAGACCCAGTACTTC
CASSSASGGQETQYF
>TRBV30|TRBJ2-1|.|TRBD1
TGTGCCCTCTACAGGGGCCCCTACAATGAGCAGTTCTTC
CALYRGPYNEQFF
>TRBV5-1|TRBJ1-1|.|.
TGCGCCAGCAGCTTGTTCGGGAACACTGAAGCTTTCTTT
CASSLFGNTEAFF
>TRBV7-2|TRBJ2-7|.|.
TGTGCCAGCAGCTTAGGGGCCGAAAGCTCCTACGAGCAGTACTTC
CASSLGAESSYEQYF
>TRBV29-1|TRBJ1-3|.|.
TGCAGCGGGGCCATTCAAAACGGAAACACCATATATTTT
CSGAIQNGNTIYF
>TRBV7-9|TRBJ2-4|.|.
TGTGCCAGCGCGGCGGTAGCCAAAAACATTCAGTACTTC
CASAAVAKNIQYF
>TRBV5-1|TRBJ1-4|.|.
TGCGCCAGCAGCCCCCAGGGGGAAAAACTGTTTTTT
CASSPQGEKLFF
>TRBV10-1|TRBJ2-5|.|.
TGCGCCAGCAGTGAGCAGCATGGCACAGGTCAAGAGACCCAGTACTTC
CASSEQHGTGQETQYF
>TRBV10-3|TRBJ2-1|.|TRBD2
TGTGCCATCAGTGAACTCCGGACTAGCGGGAGTTACAATGAGCAGTTCTTC
CAISELRTSGSYNEQFF
>TRBV7-2|TRBJ2-7|.|TRBD1
TGTGCCAGCAGTTCGACAGGGATTGGAGAGCAGTACTTC
CASSSTGIGEQYF
>TRBV2|TRBJ1-2|.|.
TGTGCCAGCAGGATGGGGGGTGTGGACTATGGCTACACCTTC
CASRMGGVDYGYTF
>TRBV27|TRBJ1-6|.|TRBD1
TGTGCCAGCAGTCTAGACAGGGGATACTCACCCCTCCACTTT
CASSLDRGYSPLHF